This T cell receptor beta chain is from a study of lymphopenia after photon versus proton radiotherapy. Findings and limits, study-wide: Oligoclonal CD8+ Temra expansion after nadir drove photon patients' diversity drop. Survival link was tested only in deceased patients; proton benefit remains a possibility. Under photons, naive T cells and diversity fell while effector/memory populations rose.

The germline gives CDR1 MGHDK, CDR2 SYGVNS. Trimming removed 3 bases from V and 2 bases from J, with 8 bases in between. The CDR3 is 14 amino acids. Data came from immunoSEQ multiplex PCR; TCRdb stores just in-frame clones and leaves some out. The top ten clones hold over 15% of a sample with 20,000 to 25,000 clones, around 84% of them seen once. On this clone: Its antigen is still unknown.

The V and J genes are TRBV25-1 and TRBJ1-3; D perhaps matches TRBD1 (5 bases). This sample comprised peripheral blood, obtained from a patient treated with photon-based radiotherapy. This clonotype was sampled from a man in his sixties with pancreatic cancer. The CDR3 region is CASSDREAGNTIYF. The DNA for the CDR3 is TGTGCCAGCAGTGACAGGGAAGCTGGAAACACCATATATTTT.